The T cell receptor (beta chain) described here comes from a study of blood T cell repertoires in COVID-19 (dated by TCRdb to about 2020). Notes on the research overall: The collaborator samples originated in the United States, Italy and Spain and spanned the acute and convalescent phases of COVID-19. Sample metadata almost always included a de-identified subject ID, COVID-19 status, age in years and sex. Deeply sampled blood TCRbeta repertoires from subjects exposed to, actively infected with, or recovered from COVID-19 were included in the dataset. The prospective study material was composed of cDNA or gDNA derived from T cells, B-cell-depleted T cells, or PBMCs. Samples were obtained from the ongoing ImmuneRACE study (first 160 participants) and from about 1,300 subjects provided by 6 global collaborators. The repertoires were released in a freely available public database intended as a resource for research on the immune response to SARS-CoV-2. Where HLA class I and class II types were available, the types were taken from metadata supplied by the sample provider, not from assay-based typing.

Overall results and qualifications from the work: How much clinical and demographic metadata was included differed by source and by participant, and the metadata was provided uncurated.

For this chain, trimming is 4 bases at the V end and 7 bases at the J end, and the number of junction bases without a gene match is 14. CDR1 SGHRS and CDR2 YFSETQ were looked up in the germline V gene. Spanning cysteine to phenylalanine, the CDR3 consists of 17 amino acids. Only CDR3 DNA remains: 51 bases, in frame from the first base. Collaborating institutions collected whole blood in K2EDTA tubes following their own protocols. For TCRbeta analysis, collaborators shipped samples as frozen whole blood, isolated PBMCs, or DNA extracted from either of those sample types. The immunoSEQ Assay, a bias-controlled multiplex PCR, was used to amplify TCRbeta CDR3 regions from genomic DNA. Regarding the original processing steps: The number of nucleated cells in each sample was estimated by amplification of reference gene primers within the assay. To quantify the absolute abundance of each unique TCRbeta CDR3 rearrangement, sequence reads were collapsed and filtered. For each sample, productive Simpson clonality was calculated as the square root of Simpson's diversity index over productive rearrangements. Not all clones reach the TCRdb copy of this immuneACCESS table, which keeps in-frame sequences only. Checked studies attribute under half of the gap to unresolved V genes and leave the rest unexplained. V, J and clone size are taken as reported in that table, and D and trimming were inferred from the DNA itself. For this sample the table gives about 66,000 clones, of which more than 70% were detected only once. The ten most abundant clones make up approximately 7.2% of the sample.

This clone was observed a single time. The specificity of this receptor is unknown. It has no much larger one-base neighbor in the sample; base qualities were not kept. The sequence is built from TRBV5-1 and TRBJ1-4, with 9 bases aligning to TRBD1. The sample taken for sequencing was peripheral blood. This clonotype was obtained from a man between 50 and 59 years old with active COVID-19. The DNA sequence is given as TGCGCCAGCAGCCAAGGGCTCCCTGGGACAGGGACTGAAAAACTGTTTTTT. Its protein reads: CASSQGLPGTGTEKLFF.